Included here is one T cell receptor (beta chain) sequence, with context. Antigen specificity is unknown. Generated by immunoSEQ multiplex PCR, the TCRdb table keeps only in-frame clones and is missing some. The sample lists 40,000 to 55,000 clones, 70% to 75% seen once, with more than 6.5% in the top ten. The germline V gene encodes CDR1 DFQATT and CDR2 SNEGSKA (reference sequence). This CDR3 contains 11 residues. V was pared by 7 bases and J by 3 bases, with 10 bases between. Investigators separated out CD4+ T cells once more than nine days of culture had passed. This entry comes from a study of vaccination effects on CD4 cells after COVID-19.

Source: CD4+ T cells from PBMCs cultured without peptide, taken before COVID-19 vaccination. The genes are TRBV20-1 and TRBJ2-7; D uncertain. The TCR originated in a human donor who had a prior SARS-CoV-2 infection. CDR3 in amino acids: CSVPEYYEQYF. The CDR3 DNA follows: TGCAGTGTGCCGGAATACTACGAGCAGTACTTC.